This entry describes one T cell receptor beta chain. What it binds is not known. The PCR ran on 60 Vbeta and 13 Jbeta primers. Data came from immunoSEQ multiplex PCR; TCRdb stores just in-frame clones and leaves some out. The profile shows 150,000 to 200,000 clones, 84% of them singletons. This sample is drawn from a study of cytomegalovirus exposure and HLA in healthy donors. The study's findings and limits: By a later analysis, the bulk of CMV-associated TCR beta chains appeared HLA-restricted. Accounts indicate the classifier identified cytomegalovirus status with strong specificity and sensitivity. Follow-up analysis later connected one missense variant in DCLRE1C with trimming of TCR beta V- and J-genes. Most TCRs appeared rarely, but some public TCRs recurred in many donors.

The germline V gene has CDR1 SGHRS and CDR2 YFSETQ. V gave up 3 bases and J gave up 3 bases, with 16 bases separating them. This CDR3 is built from 15 residues. The chain carries TRBV5-1 and TRBJ2-7; a possible D gene is TRBD1 (6 bases). Sequenced sample: PBMCs. This TCR was sampled from a man aged 18 to 35 in good health and CMV-seronegative. The CDR3 DNA reads TGCGCCAGCAGCTCCGACGGGACACCAAACTACGAGCAGTACTTC. It specifies CASSSDGTPNYEQYF.